The rows below give T cell receptor beta chains drawn from one sample of a study of response to subunit inactivated influenza vaccine. MiXCR was run by TCRdb on the RT-PCR reads, yielding one entry per CDR3 protein. The table lists under 200,000 distinct CDR3 sequences, about 12% of them singletons. The same specimen was also included in a second study, on T cells expressing NK-cell markers.

Sequences were derived from CD8+ T cells sorted from PBMCs, sampled 12 days after vaccination. The receptors were sampled from a man in his fifties who received an inactivated influenza vaccine. The CDR3 runs from the conserved cysteine through the conserved F or W. A D gene is named only where the DNA matches it firmly. Some rows mark clone size as missing; the rest say once, few, many or name a class of expanded clone.

V	size	J	D	CDR3	DNA
TRBV6-1	few	TRBJ2-5	TRBD2	CASTTRGGRETQYF	TGTGCCAGCACTACACGGGGGGGCCGGGAGACCCAGTACTTC
TRBV4-3	-	TRBJ2-5	-	CASSQEDGPETQYF	TGCGCCAGCAGCCAAGAGGACGGTCCTGAGACCCAGTACTTC
TRBV7-2	-	TRBJ2-7	-	CASSLVAAKDEQYF	TGTGCCAGCAGCTTAGTTGCCGCTAAGGACGAGCAGTACTTC
TRBV25-1	-	TRBJ2-1	-	CASSEFLASSYNEQFF	TGTGCCAGCAGTGAATTTTTGGCGTCTTCCTACAATGAGCAGTTCTTC
TRBV10-3	-	TRBJ2-7	TRBD1	CAASVEDRTYEQYF	TGTGCCGCATCAGTCGAGGACAGGACCTACGAGCAGTACTTC
TRBV4-3	few	TRBJ1-5	-	CASSQGFSSQPQHF	TGCGCCAGCAGCCAAGGATTTAGCTCTCAGCCCCAGCATTTT
TRBV9	-	TRBJ2-2	TRBD2	CASSGLAGKRTGELFF	TGTGCCAGCAGCGGACTAGCGGGAAAAAGGACCGGGGAGCTGTTTTTT
TRBV5-1	-	TRBJ2-1	-	CASSLLSAGPSSYNEQFF	TGCGCCAGCAGCTTGTTGTCGGCAGGGCCGAGCTCCTACAATGAGCAGTTCTTC
TRBV20-1	medium-sized	TRBJ1-1	-	CSARGQGSEAFF	TGCAGTGCTAGGGGCCAGGGATCTGAAGCTTTCTTT
TRBV4-1	many	TRBJ2-7	TRBD1	CASSTGGGSYEQYF	TGCGCCAGCAGCACAGGGGGTGGATCCTACGAGCAGTACTTC
TRBV7-2	many	TRBJ1-1	-	CASSTGTYTEAFF	TGTGCCAGCAGTACAGGGACCTACACTGAAGCTTTCTTT
TRBV12-3/TRBV12-4	many	TRBJ2-5	-	CASSLVGRVETQYF	TGTGCCAGCAGTTTAGTGGGCAGGGTAGAGACCCAGTACTTC
TRBV12-3/TRBV12-4	many	TRBJ2-1	TRBD2	CASSLTSGGEQFF	TGTGCCAGCAGTTTAACATCGGGGGGTGAGCAGTTCTTC
TRBV6-2/TRBV6-3	-	TRBJ2-1	TRBD1	CASSPTGVNEQFF	TGTGCCAGCAGCCCGACAGGGGTCAATGAGCAGTTCTTC
TRBV5-1	-	TRBJ2-3	TRBD2	CASSLTSGNTDTQYF	TGCGCCAGCAGCTTGACTAGCGGGAACACAGATACGCAGTATTTT
TRBV7-9	-	TRBJ2-7	TRBD2	CASSPAGTSGYEQYF	TGTGCCAGCAGCCCAGCCGGGACTAGCGGGTACGAGCAGTACTTC